This TCR beta chain derives from a study of T-cell reconstitution after alpha-beta-depleted transplantation in children. Germline V gives CDR1 LNHDA, CDR2 SQIVND (reference sequence). The CDR3 consists of 15 residues. The germline V and J ends were trimmed by 1 base and 0 bases, with 9 bases remaining between them. Molecular barcoding with unique molecular identifiers was used for the TCRbeta library. TCRdb redid the calling of the PCR reads with MiXCR, one entry per CDR3 protein. Here the sample spans some 500,000 distinct CDR3 sequences, roughly 18% being singletons. This clonotype turned up a few times.

This TCR was recovered from a human donor who donated a stem cell graft to a child with acute lymphoblastic leukemia. Sample: PBMCs from the stem cell graft donor, taken from the stem cell graft. The V call is TRBV19, the J call TRBJ1-1; D is ambiguous. The DNA of the CDR3 is TGTGCCAGTAGTATAGGTCCCCGGGTGAACACTGAAGCTTTCTTT. This codes for CASSIGPRVNTEAFF.